The clone carrying this T cell receptor beta chain turned up a few times. Its antigen is unknown. TCRdb ran MiXCR on the RT-PCR reads and lists one entry per CDR3 protein. The sample records 700,000 to 900,000 distinct CDR3 sequences, about 20% being singletons. The CDR3 spans 13 residues. The germline CDR1 and CDR2 sequences are MNHNY and SVGAGI (reference sequence). Trimming left V 9 bases short and J 9 bases short, with 18 bases between. This sample was taken from a study of response to subunit inactivated influenza vaccine. Findings and limits, study-wide: There was a suggestion from the authors that each seasonal influenza vaccination recruits few new T cells.

The source is a man aged 50-59 years who received an inactivated influenza vaccine. The V and J genes are TRBV6-6 and TRBJ1-5; D is uncertain. The starting material was PBMCs from blood, obtained roughly 5 days after vaccination. CDR3 sequence: CASLLQSGMPQHF. CDR3 DNA: TGTGCCAGTTTATTGCAGTCCGGTATGCCCCAGCATTTT.